This T cell receptor beta chain appears in the sequencing data of a study of cytomegalovirus exposure and HLA in healthy donors. Study results and limitations: The investigators catalogued 150 to 200 TCR beta chains as cytomegalovirus-associated. TCR beta V segments were, for the most part, productive about 87% or about 30% of the time in an earlier analysis.

Missing from this donor's record is the CMV serostatus. Per germline, CDR1 MGHDK and CDR2 SYGVNS. This CDR3 is 15 amino acids long. The J segment lost 7 bases and the V segment lost 8 bases, leaving 11 bases of the junction unmatched. About this clone: Antigen unknown.

PCR employed 60 Vbeta and 13 Jbeta primers. The method was immunoSEQ multiplex PCR; TCRdb's version includes in-frame clones alone and lacks a portion of them. The repertoire holds 200,000 to 250,000 clones, with around 85% as singletons. The V call is TRBV25-1, the J call TRBJ2-1, with TRBD2 matching over 10 bases. This TCR derives from a human donor in good health. What was sequenced was PBMCs. CDR3 region: CASATEGLAKNEQFF. The CDR3 nucleotides read TGTGCCAGCGCTACAGAGGGACTAGCGAAGAATGAGCAGTTCTTC.